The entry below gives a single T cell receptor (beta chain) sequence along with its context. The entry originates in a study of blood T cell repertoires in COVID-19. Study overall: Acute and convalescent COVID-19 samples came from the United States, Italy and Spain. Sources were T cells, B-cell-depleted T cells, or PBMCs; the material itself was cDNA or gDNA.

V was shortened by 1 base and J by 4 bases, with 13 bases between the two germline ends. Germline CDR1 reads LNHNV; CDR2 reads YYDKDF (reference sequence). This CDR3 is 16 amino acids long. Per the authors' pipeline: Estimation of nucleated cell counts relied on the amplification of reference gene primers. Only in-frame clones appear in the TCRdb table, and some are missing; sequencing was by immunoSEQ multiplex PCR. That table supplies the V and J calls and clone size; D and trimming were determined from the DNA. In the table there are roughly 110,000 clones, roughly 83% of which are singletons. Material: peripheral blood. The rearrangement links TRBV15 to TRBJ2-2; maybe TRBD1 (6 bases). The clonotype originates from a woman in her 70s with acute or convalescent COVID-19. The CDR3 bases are TGTGCCACCAGCAGAGGGGCAGGGGCAGGCACCGGGGAGCTGTTTTTT. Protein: CATSRGAGAGTGELFF.